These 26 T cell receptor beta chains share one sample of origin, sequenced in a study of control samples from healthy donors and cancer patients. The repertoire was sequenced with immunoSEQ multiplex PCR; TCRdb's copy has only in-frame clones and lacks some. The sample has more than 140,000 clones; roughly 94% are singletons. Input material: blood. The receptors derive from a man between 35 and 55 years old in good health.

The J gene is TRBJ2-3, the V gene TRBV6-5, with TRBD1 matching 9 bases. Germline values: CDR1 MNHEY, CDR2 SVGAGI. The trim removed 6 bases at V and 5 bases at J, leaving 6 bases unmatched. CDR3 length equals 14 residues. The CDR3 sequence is CASSNRGLKDTQYF. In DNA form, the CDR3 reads TGTGCCAGCAGCAACAGGGGGCTGAAAGATACGCAGTATTTT.

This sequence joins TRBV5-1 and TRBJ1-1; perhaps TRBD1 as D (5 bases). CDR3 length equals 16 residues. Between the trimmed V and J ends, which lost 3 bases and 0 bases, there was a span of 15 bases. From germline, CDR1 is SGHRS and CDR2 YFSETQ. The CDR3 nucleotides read TGCGCCAGCAGCTGGGGACGCGGAACCATGAACACTGAAGCTTTCTTT. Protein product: CASSWGRGTMNTEAFF.

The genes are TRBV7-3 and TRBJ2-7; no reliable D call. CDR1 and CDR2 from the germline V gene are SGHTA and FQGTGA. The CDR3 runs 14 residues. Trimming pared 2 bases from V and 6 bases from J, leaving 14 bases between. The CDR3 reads CASSLLSSLGEQYF. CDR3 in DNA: TGTGCCAGCAGCTTACTTTCTTCTTTGGGCGAGCAGTACTTC.

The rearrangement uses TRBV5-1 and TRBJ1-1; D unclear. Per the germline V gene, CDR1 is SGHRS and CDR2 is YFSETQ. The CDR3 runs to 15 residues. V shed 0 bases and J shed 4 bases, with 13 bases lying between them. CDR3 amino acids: CASSLAVGTGTEAFF. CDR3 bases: TGCGCCAGCAGCTTGGCAGTAGGTACCGGCACTGAAGCTTTCTTT.

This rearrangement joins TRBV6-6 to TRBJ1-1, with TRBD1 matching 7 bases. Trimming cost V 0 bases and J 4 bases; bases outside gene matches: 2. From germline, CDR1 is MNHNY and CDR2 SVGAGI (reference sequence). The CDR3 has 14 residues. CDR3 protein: CASSYSGGPTEAFF. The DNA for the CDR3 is TGTGCCAGCAGTTACTCAGGGGGCCCCACTGAAGCTTTCTTT.

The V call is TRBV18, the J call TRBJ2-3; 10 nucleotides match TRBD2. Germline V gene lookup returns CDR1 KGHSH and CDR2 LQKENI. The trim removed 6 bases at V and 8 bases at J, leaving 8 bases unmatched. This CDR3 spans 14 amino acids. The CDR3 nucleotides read TGTGCCAGCTCGCAACTAGCGGGACTAAGTACGCAGTATTTT. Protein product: CASSQLAGLSTQYF.

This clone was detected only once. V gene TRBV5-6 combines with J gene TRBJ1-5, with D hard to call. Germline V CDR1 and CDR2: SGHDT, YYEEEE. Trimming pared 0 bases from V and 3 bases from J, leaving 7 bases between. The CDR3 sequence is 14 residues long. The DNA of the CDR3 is TGTGCCAGCAGCTTGGGGACTCTCAATCAGCCCCAGCATTTT. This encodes CASSLGTLNQPQHF.

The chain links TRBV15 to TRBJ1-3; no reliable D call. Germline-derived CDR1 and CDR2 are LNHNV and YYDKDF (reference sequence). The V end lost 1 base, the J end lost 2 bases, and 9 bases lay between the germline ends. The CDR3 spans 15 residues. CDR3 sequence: CATSRGGLTGNTIYF. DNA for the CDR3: TGTGCCACCAGCAGAGGAGGTTTGACTGGAAACACCATATATTTT.

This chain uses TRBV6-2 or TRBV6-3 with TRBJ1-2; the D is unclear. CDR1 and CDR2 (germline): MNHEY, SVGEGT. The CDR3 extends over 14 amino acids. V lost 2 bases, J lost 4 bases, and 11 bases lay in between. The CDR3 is CASSYTMGSYGYTF. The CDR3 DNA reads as TGTGCCAGCAGTTACACGATGGGTTCCTATGGCTACACCTTC.

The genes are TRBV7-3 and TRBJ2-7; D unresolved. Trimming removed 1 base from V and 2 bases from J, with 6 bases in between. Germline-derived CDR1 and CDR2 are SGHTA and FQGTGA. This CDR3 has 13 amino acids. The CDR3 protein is CASSLNVAYEQYF. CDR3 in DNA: TGTGCCAGCAGCTTAAACGTAGCCTACGAGCAGTACTTC.

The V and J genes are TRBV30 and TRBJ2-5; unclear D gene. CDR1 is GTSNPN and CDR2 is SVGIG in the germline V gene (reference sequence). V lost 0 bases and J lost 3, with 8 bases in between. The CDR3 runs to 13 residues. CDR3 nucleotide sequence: TGTGCCTGGAGTGTACGAGGTAAAGAGACCCAGTACTTC. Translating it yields CAWSVRGKETQYF.

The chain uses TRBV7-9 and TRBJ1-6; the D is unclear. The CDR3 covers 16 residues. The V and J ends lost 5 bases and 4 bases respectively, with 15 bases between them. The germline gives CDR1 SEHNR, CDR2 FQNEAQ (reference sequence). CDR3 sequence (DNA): TGTGCCAGCAGCGACGACCCGACGGGATATAATTCACCCCTCCACTTT. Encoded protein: CASSDDPTGYNSPLHF.

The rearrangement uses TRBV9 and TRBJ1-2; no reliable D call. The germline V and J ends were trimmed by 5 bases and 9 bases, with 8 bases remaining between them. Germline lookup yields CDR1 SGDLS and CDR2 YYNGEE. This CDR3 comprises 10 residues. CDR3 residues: CASRTTSYTF. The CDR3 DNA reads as TGTGCCAGCAGAACGACCAGCTACACCTTC.

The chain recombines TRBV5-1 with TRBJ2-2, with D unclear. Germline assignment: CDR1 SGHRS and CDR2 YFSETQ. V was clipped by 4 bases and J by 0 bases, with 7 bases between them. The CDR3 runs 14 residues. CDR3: CASSPNSNTGELFF. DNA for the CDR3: TGCGCCAGCAGCCCCAACTCGAACACCGGGGAGCTGTTTTTT.

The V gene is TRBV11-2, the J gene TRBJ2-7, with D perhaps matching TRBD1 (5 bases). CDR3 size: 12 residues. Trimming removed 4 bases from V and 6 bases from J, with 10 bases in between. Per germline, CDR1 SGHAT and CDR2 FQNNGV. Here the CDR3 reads CASSSGQGEQYF. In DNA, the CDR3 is TGTGCCAGCAGCTCAGGACAAGGCGAGCAGTACTTC.

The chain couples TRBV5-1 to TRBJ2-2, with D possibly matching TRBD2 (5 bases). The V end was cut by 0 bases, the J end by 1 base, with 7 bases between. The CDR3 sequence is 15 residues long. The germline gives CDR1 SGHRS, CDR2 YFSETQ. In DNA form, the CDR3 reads TGCGCCAGCAGCTTGGGAGCGGAGAACACCGGGGAGCTGTTTTTT. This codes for CASSLGAENTGELFF.

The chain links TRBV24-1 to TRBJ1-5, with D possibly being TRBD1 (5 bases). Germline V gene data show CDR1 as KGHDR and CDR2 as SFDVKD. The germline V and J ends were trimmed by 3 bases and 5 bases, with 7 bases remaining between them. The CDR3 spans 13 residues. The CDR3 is CATSDRGDQPQHF. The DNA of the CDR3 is TGTGCCACCAGTGATCGGGGGGATCAGCCCCAGCATTTT.

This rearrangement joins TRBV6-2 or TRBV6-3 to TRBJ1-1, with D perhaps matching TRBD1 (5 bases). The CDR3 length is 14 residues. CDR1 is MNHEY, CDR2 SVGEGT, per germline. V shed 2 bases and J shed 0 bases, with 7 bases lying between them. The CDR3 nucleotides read TGTGCCAGCAGTTACGGGGCAGTGAACACTGAAGCTTTCTTT. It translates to CASSYGAVNTEAFF.

The CDR3 loop is CASSAEASGNTIYF. DNA for the CDR3: TGTGCCAGCAGTGCTGAAGCCTCTGGAAACACCATATATTTT. This rearrangement joins TRBV2 to TRBJ1-3; D is unresolved. This CDR3 comprises 14 residues. Looked up from germline, CDR1 is SNHLY and CDR2 is FYNNEI. Trimming shortened V by 4 bases and J by 0 bases, and 7 bases separated the two germline ends.

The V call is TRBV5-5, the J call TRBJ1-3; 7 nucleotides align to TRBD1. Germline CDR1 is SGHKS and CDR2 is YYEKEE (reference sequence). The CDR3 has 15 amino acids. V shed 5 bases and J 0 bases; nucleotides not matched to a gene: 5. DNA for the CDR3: TGTGCCAGCAGTTTGACAGGGAGCTCTGGAAACACCATATATTTT. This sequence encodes CASSLTGSSGNTIYF.

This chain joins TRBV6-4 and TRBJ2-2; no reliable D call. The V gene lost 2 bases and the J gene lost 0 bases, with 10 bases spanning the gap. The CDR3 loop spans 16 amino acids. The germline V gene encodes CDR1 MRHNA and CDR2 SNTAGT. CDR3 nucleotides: TGTGCCAGCAGTGACCGATGGGTCCCGAACACCGGGGAGCTGTTTTTT. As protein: CASSDRWVPNTGELFF.

The CDR3, as DNA: TGTGCCAGCAGCTTAACGGTGGATGAAAAACTGTTTTTT. As protein: CASSLTVDEKLFF. V usage is TRBV7-9 and J usage is TRBJ1-4; D gene ambiguous. The V end lost 2 bases, the J end lost 6 bases, and 7 bases lay between the germline ends. The CDR3 is 13 amino acids. Germline V gene sequence: CDR1 SEHNR, CDR2 FQNEAQ (reference sequence).

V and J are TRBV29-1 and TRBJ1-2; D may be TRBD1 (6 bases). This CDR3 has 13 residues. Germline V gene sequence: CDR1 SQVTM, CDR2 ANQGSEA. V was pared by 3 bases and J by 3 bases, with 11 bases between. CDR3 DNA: TGCAGCGTTGACAGGGGTGAAGACTATGGCTACACCTTC. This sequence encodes CSVDRGEDYGYTF.

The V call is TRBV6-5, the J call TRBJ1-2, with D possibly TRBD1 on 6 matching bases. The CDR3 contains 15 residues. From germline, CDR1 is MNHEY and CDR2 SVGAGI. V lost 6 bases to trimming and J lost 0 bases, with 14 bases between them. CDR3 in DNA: TGTGCCAGCAGAAACGACAGGCTGCCTAACTATGGCTACACCTTC. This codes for CASRNDRLPNYGYTF.

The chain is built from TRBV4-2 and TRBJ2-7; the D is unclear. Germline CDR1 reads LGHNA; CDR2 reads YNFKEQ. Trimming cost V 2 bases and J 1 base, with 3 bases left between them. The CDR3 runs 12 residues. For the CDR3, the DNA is TGTGCCAGCAGCCAAACTTCCTACGAGCAGTACTTC. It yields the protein CASSQTSYEQYF.

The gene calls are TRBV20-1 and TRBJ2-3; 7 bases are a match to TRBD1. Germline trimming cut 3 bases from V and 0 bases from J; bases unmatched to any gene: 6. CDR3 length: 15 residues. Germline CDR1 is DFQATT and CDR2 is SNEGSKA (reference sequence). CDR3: CSASPHRGSTDTQYF. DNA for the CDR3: TGCAGTGCTAGTCCCCACAGGGGAAGCACAGATACGCAGTATTTT.